One sample yielded the 10 T cell receptor beta chains listed below, sequenced in a study of cytomegalovirus exposure and HLA in healthy donors listed by TCRdb under 2017. Library preparation used the immunoSEQ multiplex PCR assay. For the multiplex PCR, a mixture combining 60 forward primers for TCR Vbeta segments and 13 reverse primers for TCR Jbeta segments was used. In TCRdb, the immuneACCESS table is reduced to in-frame sequences with V and J assigned. These tables do not hold every clone; where another copy was compared, an unresolved V gene accounts for under half, and the others remain unexplained. This sample holds about 140,000 clones; around 80% were observed only once. The biggest ten clones account for 4.3% of the sample. Sequencing was done on a sample of PBMCs. The receptors derive from a middle-aged woman in good health and CMV-seropositive.

The chain recombines TRBV19 with TRBJ1-1; TRBD1 aligns across 7 bases. Germline lookup yields CDR1 LNHDA and CDR2 SQIVND (reference sequence). This CDR3 contains 15 residues. Trimming took 5 bases from V and 5 from J; bases not matched to a gene: 11. CDR3: CASSGSRQGGTEAFF. The DNA for the CDR3 is TGTGCCAGTAGTGGTAGTCGACAGGGAGGTACTGAAGCTTTCTTT.

This chain links TRBV28 with TRBJ1-5; D not resolved. Germline CDR1 is MDHEN and CDR2 is SYDVKM. The CDR3 is 14 amino acids. Trimming took 2 bases from V and 1 from J, leaving 6 bases between them. For the CDR3, the DNA is TGTGCCAGCAGTTTAGGCGGAAGCAATCAGCCCCAGCATTTT. Its translation is CASSLGGSNQPQHF.

This clone was detected a few times. J is TRBJ2-1 and V is TRBV6-1; 7 bases agree with TRBD2. The CDR3 covers 15 residues. The junction had 12 bases not matched to a gene; V was cut back by 8 bases and J by 5 bases. The germline gives CDR1 MNHNS, CDR2 SASEGT. The CDR3 bases are TGTGCCAGCCTCCCTGGGGCTAGCGGTAACAATGAGCAGTTCTTC. It translates to CASLPGASGNNEQFF.

The V and J genes are TRBV2 and TRBJ1-5, with 8 bases matching TRBD1. This CDR3 region has 15 residues. The germline CDR1 and CDR2 sequences are SNHLY and FYNNEI. After removal of 5 bases from V and 9 bases from J, the junction contained 12 bases not matched to a gene. The CDR3 DNA reads as TGTGCCAGCAGTAGGGGTACAGGGGGGCCGGGGCCCCAGCATTTT. It codes for CASSRGTGGPGPQHF.

The chain uses TRBV27 and TRBJ2-5, with 9 nucleotides matching TRBD1. The J call is uncertain, as TRBJ2-7 better fits the DNA end. There are 15 residues in the CDR3. Germline CDR1 MNHEY, CDR2 SMNVEV (reference sequence). DNA for the CDR3: TGTGCCAGCAGTTCCGACGGGACAGGGAGGAACGAGCAGTACTTC. Translation gives CASSSDGTGRNEQYF.

This chain uses TRBV5-4 with TRBJ2-2; D is perhaps TRBD2 (5 bases). This CDR3 contains 15 residues. Trimming stripped 2 bases from V and 4 bases from J, with 12 bases between. Germline CDR1 and CDR2: SGHNT and YYREEE (reference sequence). The CDR3 sequence is CASSLPGRSTGELFF. CDR3 sequence (DNA): TGTGCCAGCAGCTTACCGGGAAGGAGCACCGGGGAGCTGTTTTTT.

The chain carries TRBV7-8 and TRBJ2-2; 7 bases are a match to TRBD2. Germline V gives CDR1 SGHVS, CDR2 FQNEAQ. V lost 5 bases to trimming and J lost 6 bases; unmatched junction nucleotides: 3. The CDR3 contains 13 residues. The CDR3 DNA sequence: TGTGCCAGCAGCGGGGGGGGAGCCGGGGAGCTGTTTTTT. It translates to CASSGGGAGELFF.

This chain connects TRBV30 to TRBJ2-1; 15 bases agree with TRBD2. J gave up 14 bases and V 4 bases, and 9 bases lay outside the gene matches. The CDR3 has 14 residues. Germline CDR1 reads GTSNPN; CDR2 reads SVGIG (reference sequence). CDR3 nucleotides: TGTGCCTGGACGGAGGGGACTAGCGGGAGGAGTAAGTTCTTC. Amino acid sequence: CAWTEGTSGRSKFF.

V usage is TRBV7-6 and J usage is TRBJ2-2; maybe TRBD2 (6 bases). V shed 3 bases and J shed 2 bases, with 10 bases lying between them. Germline V CDR1 and CDR2: SGHVS, FNYEAQ. The CDR3 has 15 amino acids. CDR3 in amino acids: CASSFGGSNTGELFF. Written as DNA, the CDR3 is TGTGCCAGCAGCTTCGGGGGATCCAACACCGGGGAGCTGTTTTTT.

The chain is built from TRBV7-9 and TRBJ2-2, with D unclear. Deletions cut 3 bases from V and 1 base from J, with 6 bases between. Germline V gives CDR1 SEHNR, CDR2 FQNEAQ (reference sequence). The CDR3 covers 14 residues. The CDR3 sequence is CASSFGKNTGELFF. The CDR3 DNA reads TGTGCCAGCAGCTTTGGCAAGAACACCGGGGAGCTGTTTTTT.